The 19 T cell receptor beta chains given below trace back to one sample, sequenced in a study of cytomegalovirus exposure and HLA in healthy donors. It was with 60 Vbeta and 13 Jbeta primers that the PCR ran. Some clones are missing from TCRdb's copy, which holds only in-frame ones; the method was immunoSEQ multiplex PCR. The sample gives 90,000 or so clones, roughly 80% of which show up once; roughly 25% is in the top ten. The sample was PBMCs. The receptors here all came from a woman in her 50s in good health and CMV-seropositive.

J is TRBJ2-5 and V is TRBV4-2, with 12 nucleotides matching TRBD1. The junction had 5 bases not matched to a gene; V was cut back by 4 bases and J by 5 bases. Germline assignment: CDR1 LGHNA and CDR2 YNFKEQ. The CDR3 spans 15 residues. CDR3 sequence reads: CASSPGQGAIETQYF. CDR3 coding DNA: TGTGCCAGCAGCCCGGGACAGGGGGCTATCGAGACCCAGTACTTC.

CDR3: CASSTLEGKHSNQPQHF. The DNA for the CDR3 is TGTGCCAGTAGTACCTTGGAGGGTAAACATAGCAATCAGCCCCAGCATTTT. V is TRBV19 and J is TRBJ1-5; D remains unclear. Germline loops: CDR1 LNHDA, CDR2 SQIVND (reference sequence). V gave up 4 bases and J gave up 0 bases, with 16 bases separating them. This CDR3 is built from 17 residues.

This clone occurred a few times. The chain has TRBV2 and TRBJ2-7; D is perhaps TRBD1 (6 bases). The length of the CDR3 is 14 residues. The ends were cut back, 3 bases at V and 7 bases at J, with 16 bases in the middle. The germline CDR1 and CDR2 sequences are SNHLY and FYNNEI. As DNA, the CDR3 is TGTGCCAGCAGTGAGGGGGCAACTCTATATGAGCAGTACGTC. This sequence encodes CASSEGATLYEQYV.

The CDR3 protein is CASSLALAGPYNEQFF. The CDR3 nucleotides are TGTGCCAGCAGCTTAGCACTAGCGGGACCGTACAATGAGCAGTTCTTC. The chain is built from TRBV7-6 and TRBJ2-1; 10 bases are a match to TRBD2. This CDR3 region has 16 residues. Germline-derived CDR1 and CDR2 are SGHVS and FNYEAQ. The junction had 3 bases not matched to a gene; V was cut back by 0 bases and J by 4 bases.

This clone was found a few times. The chain has TRBV5-1 and TRBJ2-4; D might be TRBD2 (6 bases). The CDR3 length is 14 residues. V lost 2 bases and J lost 4, with 10 bases in between. The germline V gene has CDR1 SGHRS and CDR2 YFSETQ. CDR3 in amino acids: CASSFLGSKNIQYF. CDR3 DNA sequence: TGCGCCAGCAGCTTTCTCGGGAGTAAAAACATTCAGTACTTC.

V and J are TRBV21-1 and TRBJ1-4; the table's D call of TRBD1 was not tested on the DNA. TRBV21-1 is recorded as a pseudogene. The CDR3 length is 10 residues. The CDR3 DNA reads as TGTGCCAGCGGTCGACAGGGCAGGTTTTTT. Residues: CASGRQGRFF.

The V call is TRBV5-1, the J call TRBJ1-1; D possibly corresponds to TRBD1 (5 bases). The V end lost 3 bases, the J end lost 0 bases, and 15 bases lay between the germline ends. The CDR3 spans 16 residues. Germline V gene lookup returns CDR1 SGHRS and CDR2 YFSETQ. The CDR3 reads CASSSKQARMNTEAFF. CDR3 DNA sequence: TGCGCCAGCAGCTCCAAACAGGCCCGCATGAACACTGAAGCTTTCTTT.

V gene TRBV2 combines with J gene TRBJ1-2, with TRBD1 matching 7 bases. V lost 8 bases to trimming and J lost 3 bases; unmatched junction nucleotides: 9. The V gene's germline CDR1 is SNHLY and CDR2 FYNNEI. The CDR3 covers 14 residues. Here the CDR3 reads CASLEGARYYGYTF. The CDR3 bases are TGTGCCAGCTTGGAGGGGGCGCGGTACTATGGCTACACCTTC.

V and J are TRBV21-1 and TRBJ2-2; the D call of TRBD1 is as the table states it, not checked on the DNA. TRBV21-1 is described as a pseudogene. This CDR3 comprises 15 residues. CDR3 DNA: TGTGCCAGCACTCACAGGGGGCAGGGTACCGGGGAGCTGTTTTTT. Amino acid sequence: CASTHRGQGTGELFF.

This clone was seen a few times. This chain uses TRBV4-1 with TRBJ1-5; 10 bases are shared with TRBD1. The J segment lost 5 bases and the V segment lost 6 bases, leaving 4 bases of the junction unmatched. Germline-derived CDR1 and CDR2 are MGHRA and YSYEKL. The CDR3 has 14 amino acids. This CDR3 reads CASRDGTGDQPQHF. CDR3 in DNA: TGCGCCAGCAGAGACGGGACAGGGGATCAGCCCCAGCATTTT.

The chain employs TRBV19 and TRBJ1-5; no clear D gene. Trimming stripped 2 bases from V and 4 bases from J, with 6 bases between. There are 13 residues in the CDR3. The germline V gene has CDR1 LNHDA and CDR2 SQIVND (reference sequence). CDR3 loop: CASSIQVNQPQHF. CDR3 sequence (DNA): TGTGCCAGTAGTATACAGGTTAATCAGCCCCAGCATTTT. Together with reference TRBV19 and TRBJ1-5, the CDR3 gives the full variable domain: DGGITQSPKYLFRKEGQNVTLSCEQNLNHDAMYWYRQDPGQGLRLIYYSQIVNDFQKGDIAEGYSVSREKKESFPLTVTSAQKNPTAFYLCASSIQVNQPQHFGDGTRLSIL.

This chain links TRBV2 with TRBJ1-3, with D unclear. V was cut by 10 bases and J by 5 bases, with 9 bases left in between. Germline lookup yields CDR1 SNHLY and CDR2 FYNNEI. The CDR3 contains 11 residues. The CDR3 region is CATSNRNTIYF. CDR3 in DNA: TGTGCCACTTCCAACAGAAACACCATATATTTT.

V gene TRBV6-5 combines with J gene TRBJ1-2, with D unclear. V was pared by 6 bases and J by 4 bases, with 15 bases between. The CDR3 consists of 14 residues. Germline V CDR1 and CDR2: MNHEY, SVGAGI. CDR3 residues: CASRILKQTYGYTF. Written as DNA, the CDR3 is TGTGCCAGCAGGATCCTCAAACAAACCTATGGCTACACCTTC.

The rearrangement uses TRBV6-1 and TRBJ2-7, with a tentative D call TRBD1 (6 bases). This CDR3 comprises 13 residues. V lost 1 base and J lost 5, with 9 bases in between. Germline CDR1 and CDR2: MNHNS and SASEGT. The CDR3 region has the DNA TGTGCCAGCAGTGAAGTAGGGACAAACGAGCAGTACTTC. Protein: CASSEVGTNEQYF.

This chain uses TRBV7-9 with TRBJ2-1, with TRBD2 identical over 10 bases. Germline-derived CDR1 and CDR2 are SEHNR and FQNEAQ (reference sequence). V lost 0 bases to trimming and J lost 2 bases; unmatched junction nucleotides: 10. The length of the CDR3 is 19 residues. CDR3 loop: CASSLASGRSKGTYNEQFF. The CDR3 coding sequence is TGTGCCAGCAGCTTAGCTAGCGGGAGGTCCAAGGGGACCTACAATGAGCAGTTCTTC.

V and J are TRBV11-3 and TRBJ2-3, with 9 bases lining up with TRBD1. Trimming removed 4 bases from V and 4 bases from J; junction bases left unmatched: 3. CDR3 length: 14 residues. Germline V gene data show CDR1 as SGHNT and CDR2 as YENEEA. CDR3 protein: CASSSGQGADTQYF. The CDR3 bases are TGTGCCAGCAGCTCGGGACAGGGTGCAGATACGCAGTATTTT. Drawing the rest from reference TRBV11-3 and TRBJ2-3, the complete variable domain is EAGVVQSPRYKIIEKKQPVAFWCNPISGHNTLYWYLQNLGQGPELLIRYENEEAVDDSQLPKDRFSAERLKGVDSTLKIQPAELGDSAVYLCASSSGQGADTQYFGPGTRLTVL.

The chain joins TRBV10-3 to TRBJ1-5; the match to TRBD1 covers 10 bases. The CDR3 contains 15 residues. Germline V gene sequence: CDR1 ENHRY, CDR2 SYGVKD. After removal of 2 bases from V and 6 bases from J, the junction contained 4 bases not matched to a gene. The CDR3: CAISEKTGGPQPQHF. The CDR3 region has the DNA TGTGCCATCAGTGAGAAGACAGGGGGCCCTCAGCCCCAGCATTTT.

This chain links TRBV2 with TRBJ2-5; TRBD2 might be the D (5 bases). The CDR3 is made up of 14 amino acids. The V and J ends lost 5 bases and 3 bases respectively, with 13 bases between them. Germline CDR1 SNHLY, CDR2 FYNNEI. The CDR3 is CASSPGGEKETQYF. The CDR3 DNA follows: TGTGCCAGCAGTCCAGGAGGAGAGAAAGAGACCCAGTACTTC.

The rearrangement uses TRBV7-2 and TRBJ1-2; the D is unclear. The CDR3 runs to 13 residues. CDR1 is SGHTA, CDR2 FQGNSA, per germline. V was cut by 7 bases and J by 1 base, with 10 bases left in between. The CDR3 DNA sequence: TGTGCCAGCACCAACGGGGTTAACTATGGCTACACCTTC. Translated: CASTNGVNYGYTF.